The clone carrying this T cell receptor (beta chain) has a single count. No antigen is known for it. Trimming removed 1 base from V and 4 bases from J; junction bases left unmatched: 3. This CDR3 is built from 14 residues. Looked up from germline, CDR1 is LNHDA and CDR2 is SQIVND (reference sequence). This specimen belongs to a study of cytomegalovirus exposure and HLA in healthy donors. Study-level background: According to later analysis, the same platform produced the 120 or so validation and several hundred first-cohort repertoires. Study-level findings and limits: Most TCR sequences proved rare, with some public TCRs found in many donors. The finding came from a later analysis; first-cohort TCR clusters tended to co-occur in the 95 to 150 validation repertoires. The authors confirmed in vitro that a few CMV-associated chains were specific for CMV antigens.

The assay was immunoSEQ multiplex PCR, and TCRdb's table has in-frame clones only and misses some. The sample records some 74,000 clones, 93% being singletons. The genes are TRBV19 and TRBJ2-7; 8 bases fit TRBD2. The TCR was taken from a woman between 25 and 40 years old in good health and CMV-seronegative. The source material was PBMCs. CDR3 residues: CASSIAGGVYEQYF. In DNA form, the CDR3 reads TGTGCCAGTAGTATAGCGGGAGGGGTTTACGAGCAGTACTTC. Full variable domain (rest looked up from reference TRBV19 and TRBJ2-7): DGGITQSPKYLFRKEGQNVTLSCEQNLNHDAMYWYRQDPGQGLRLIYYSQIVNDFQKGDIAEGYSVSREKKESFPLTVTSAQKNPTAFYLCASSIAGGVYEQYFGPGTRLTVT.